This T cell receptor beta chain is drawn from a study of T cell repertoires in cytomegalovirus infection. At the level of the study: An indication of both CMV infection and matching HLA type came from public TCR beta signatures.

With respect to this clonotype: Its antigen remains unidentified. At one end, the junction sequence differs from germline, possibly due to a read error.

TCRdb itself ran the reads through MiXCR, one entry per CDR3 protein. The repertoire holds about 83,000 distinct CDR3 sequences, 24% seen once, with 50% in the top ten. The sample here was CD8+ T cells from cultured PBMCs, taken from culture after CMV antigen stimulation. The TCR comes from a human donor in good health (CMV status not recorded). Some clones in this sample may be carry-over from other donors' samples.

The CDR3 loop reads CATSRASGQLRF. The CDR3, as DNA: TGTGCCACCAGCAGGGCCTCGGGACAGCTCCGTTTT. The chain uses TRBV15 and TRBJ1-5; 7 bases are a match to TRBD1. This CDR3 contains 12 residues. CDR1 and CDR2 (germline): LNHNV, YYDKDF (reference sequence).